Included here is one T cell receptor beta chain sequence, with context. Its antigen is unidentified. Method: immunoSEQ multiplex PCR; TCRdb's copy keeps in-frame clones and lacks some. The table includes almost 10,000 clones, about 89% detected once. The germline CDR1 and CDR2 sequences are SGHVS and FQNEAQ. V lost 3 bases, J lost 3 bases, and 11 bases lay in between. The CDR3 covers 14 residues. This sample stems from a study of T cells after posttransplantation cyclophosphamide. Controls had myeloablative marrow grafts with methotrexate and calcineurin inhibitor, sampled at 1 year. Study-wide results and caveats: Later post-transplant blood repertoires were often dominated by donor CD8+ memory clones. Recipient CMV seropositivity and CMV reactivation strongly tracked TRB clonality. Skin or GI-infiltrating T cells shared few TRB sequences with blood.

This TCR was sampled from a male patient aged 45-60 years who received an allogeneic stem cell transplant from an unrelated donor, was CMV-positive, and had chronic GVHD only. Some T cells may have come from the graft donor. V usage is TRBV7-8 and J usage is TRBJ1-1, with D perhaps TRBD1 (5 bases). The sample in question was PBMCs, obtained around 450 days after allogeneic stem cell transplant with calcineurin inhibitor and methotrexate. The CDR3 sequence: CASSFVQGDTEAFF. The CDR3 DNA sequence: TGTGCCAGCAGCTTTGTACAAGGGGACACTGAAGCTTTCTTT. The whole variable domain, remainder taken from reference TRBV7-8 and TRBJ1-1, is GAGVSQSPRYKVAKRGQDVALRCDPISGHVSLFWYQQALGQGPEFLTYFQNEAQLDKSGLPSDRFFAERPEGSVSTLKIQRTQQEDSAVYLCASSFVQGDTEAFFGQGTRLTVV.